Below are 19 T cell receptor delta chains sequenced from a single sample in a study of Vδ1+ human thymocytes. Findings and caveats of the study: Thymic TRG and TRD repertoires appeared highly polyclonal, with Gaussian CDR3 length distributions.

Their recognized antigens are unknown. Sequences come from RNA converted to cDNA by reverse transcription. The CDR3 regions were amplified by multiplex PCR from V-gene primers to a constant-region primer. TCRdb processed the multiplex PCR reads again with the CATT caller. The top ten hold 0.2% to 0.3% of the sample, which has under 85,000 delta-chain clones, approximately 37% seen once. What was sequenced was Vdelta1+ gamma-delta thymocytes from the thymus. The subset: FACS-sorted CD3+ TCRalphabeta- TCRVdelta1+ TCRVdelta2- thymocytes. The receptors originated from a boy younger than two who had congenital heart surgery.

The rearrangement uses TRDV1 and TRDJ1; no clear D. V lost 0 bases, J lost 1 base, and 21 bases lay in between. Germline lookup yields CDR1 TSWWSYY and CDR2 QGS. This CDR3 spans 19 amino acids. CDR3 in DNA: TGTGCTCTTGGGGAACTTTACCCCCTATATACTGTTCTCACCGATAAACTCATCTTT. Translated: CALGELYPLYTVLTDKLIF.

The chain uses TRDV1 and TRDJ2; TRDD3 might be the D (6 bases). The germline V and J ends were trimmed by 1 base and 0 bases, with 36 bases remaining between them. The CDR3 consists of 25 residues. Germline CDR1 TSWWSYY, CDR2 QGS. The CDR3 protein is CALGEPPMTTSGKGMYPALTAQLFF. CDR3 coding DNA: TGTGCTCTTGGGGAACCTCCCATGACAACCTCTGGAAAGGGGATGTACCCAGCTTTGACAGCACAACTCTTCTTT.

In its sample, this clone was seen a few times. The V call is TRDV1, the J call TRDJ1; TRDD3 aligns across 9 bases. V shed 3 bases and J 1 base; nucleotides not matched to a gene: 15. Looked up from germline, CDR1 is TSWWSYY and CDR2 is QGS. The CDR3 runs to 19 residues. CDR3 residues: CALGEAPWRGGYRTDKLIF. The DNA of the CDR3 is TGTGCTCTTGGGGAGGCCCCGTGGAGGGGGGGATACCGCACCGATAAACTCATCTTT.

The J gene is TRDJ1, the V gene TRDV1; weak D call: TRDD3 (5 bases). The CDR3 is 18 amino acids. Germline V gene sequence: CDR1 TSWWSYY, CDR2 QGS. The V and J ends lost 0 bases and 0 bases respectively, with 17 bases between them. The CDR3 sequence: CALGELDVRRGDTDKLIF. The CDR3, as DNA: TGTGCTCTTGGGGAACTAGATGTGCGTAGGGGGGACACCGATAAACTCATCTTT.

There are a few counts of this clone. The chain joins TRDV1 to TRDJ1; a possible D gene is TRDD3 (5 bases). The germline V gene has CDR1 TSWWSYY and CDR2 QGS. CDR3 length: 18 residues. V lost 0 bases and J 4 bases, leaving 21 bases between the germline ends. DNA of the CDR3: TGTGCTCTTGGGGAACTGGGCCTTAGTTTGGGGCCTGGCGATAAACTCATCTTT. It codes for CALGELGLSLGPGDKLIF.

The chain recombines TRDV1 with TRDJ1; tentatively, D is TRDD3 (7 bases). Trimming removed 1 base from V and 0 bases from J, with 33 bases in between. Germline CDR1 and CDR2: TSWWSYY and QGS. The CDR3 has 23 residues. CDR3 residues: CALGEHNPTSSVLGTLYTDKLIF. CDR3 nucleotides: TGTGCTCTTGGGGAACATAATCCGACTTCCTCCGTACTGGGGACCCTTTACACCGATAAACTCATCTTT.

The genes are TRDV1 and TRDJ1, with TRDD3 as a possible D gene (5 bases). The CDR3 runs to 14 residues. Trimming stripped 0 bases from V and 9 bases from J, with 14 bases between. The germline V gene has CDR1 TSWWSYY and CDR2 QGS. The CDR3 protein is CALGELRVRDQLIF. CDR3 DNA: TGTGCTCTTGGGGAACTTAGGGTCAGGGATCAACTCATCTTT.

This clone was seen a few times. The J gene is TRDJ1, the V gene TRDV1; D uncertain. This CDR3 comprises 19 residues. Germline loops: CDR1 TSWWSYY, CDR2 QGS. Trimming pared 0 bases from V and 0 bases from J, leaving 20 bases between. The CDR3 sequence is CALGELDRSVAGYTDKLIF. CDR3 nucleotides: TGTGCTCTTGGGGAACTGGACCGGTCCGTGGCGGGGTACACCGATAAACTCATCTTT.

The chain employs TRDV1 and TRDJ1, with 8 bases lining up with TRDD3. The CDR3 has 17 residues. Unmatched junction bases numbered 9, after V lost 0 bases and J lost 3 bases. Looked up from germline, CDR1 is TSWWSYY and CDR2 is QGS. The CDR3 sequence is CALGELRVWGYSDKLIF. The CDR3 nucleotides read TGTGCTCTTGGGGAACTGCGCGTCTGGGGATACTCCGATAAACTCATCTTT.

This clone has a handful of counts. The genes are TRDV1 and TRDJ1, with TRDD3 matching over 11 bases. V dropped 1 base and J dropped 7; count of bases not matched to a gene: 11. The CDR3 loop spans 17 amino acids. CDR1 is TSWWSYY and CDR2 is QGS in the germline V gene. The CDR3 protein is CALGEPPYWGISGKLIF. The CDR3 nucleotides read TGTGCTCTTGGGGAACCCCCTTACTGGGGGATAAGTGGTAAACTCATCTTT.

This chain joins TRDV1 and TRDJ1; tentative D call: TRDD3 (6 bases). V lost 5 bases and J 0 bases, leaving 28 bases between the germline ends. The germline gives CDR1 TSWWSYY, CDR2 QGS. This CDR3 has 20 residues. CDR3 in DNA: TGTGCTCTTGGGCGGCACCTCTACAGGGCTGGGGAACCTCACACCGATAAACTCATCTTT. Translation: CALGRHLYRAGEPHTDKLIF.

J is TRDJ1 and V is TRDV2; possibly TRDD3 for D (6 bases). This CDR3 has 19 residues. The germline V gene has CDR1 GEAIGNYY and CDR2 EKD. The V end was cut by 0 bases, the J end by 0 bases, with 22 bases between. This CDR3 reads CACDTLLGVLGSDTDKLIF. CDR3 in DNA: TGTGCCTGTGACACCCTATTGGGGGTTCTGGGGTCGGACACCGATAAACTCATCTTT.

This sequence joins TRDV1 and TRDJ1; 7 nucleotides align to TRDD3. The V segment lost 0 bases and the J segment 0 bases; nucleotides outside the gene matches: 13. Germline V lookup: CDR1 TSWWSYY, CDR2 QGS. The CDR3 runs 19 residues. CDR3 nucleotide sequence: TGTGCTCTTGGGGAACTGGTTACGGATGGGGGACACTACACCGATAAACTCATCTTT. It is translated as CALGELVTDGGHYTDKLIF.

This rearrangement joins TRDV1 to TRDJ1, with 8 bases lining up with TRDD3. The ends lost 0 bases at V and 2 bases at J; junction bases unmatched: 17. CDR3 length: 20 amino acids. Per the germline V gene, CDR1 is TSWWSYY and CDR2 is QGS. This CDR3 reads CALGELFRDWGVRVTDKLIF. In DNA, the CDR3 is TGTGCTCTTGGGGAACTATTCCGAGACTGGGGGGTAAGGGTTACCGATAAACTCATCTTT.

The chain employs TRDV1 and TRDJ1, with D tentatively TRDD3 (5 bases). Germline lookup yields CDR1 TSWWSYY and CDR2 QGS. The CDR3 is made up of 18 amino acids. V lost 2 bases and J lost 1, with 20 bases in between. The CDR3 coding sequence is TGTGCTCTTGGGGAAGGTTCGACTGAGGGATGCCCCACCGATAAACTCATCTTT. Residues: CALGEGSTEGCPTDKLIF.

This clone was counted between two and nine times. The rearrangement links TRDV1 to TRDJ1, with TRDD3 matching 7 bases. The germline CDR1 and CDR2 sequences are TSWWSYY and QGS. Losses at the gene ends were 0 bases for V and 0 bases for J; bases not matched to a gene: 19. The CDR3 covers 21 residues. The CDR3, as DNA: TGTGCTCTTGGGGAACTTTCCCAATTCCAAACACCGGGGGATGACACCGATAAACTCATCTTT. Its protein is CALGELSQFQTPGDDTDKLIF.

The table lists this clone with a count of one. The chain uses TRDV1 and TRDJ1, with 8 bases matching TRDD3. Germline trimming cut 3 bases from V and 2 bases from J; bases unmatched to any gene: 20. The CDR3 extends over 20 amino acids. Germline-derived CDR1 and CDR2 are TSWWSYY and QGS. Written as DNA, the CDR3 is TGTGCTCTTGGGGATCTCCTGCAACTTCAACACGGGGGATATACCGATAAACTCATCTTT. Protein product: CALGDLLQLQHGGYTDKLIF.

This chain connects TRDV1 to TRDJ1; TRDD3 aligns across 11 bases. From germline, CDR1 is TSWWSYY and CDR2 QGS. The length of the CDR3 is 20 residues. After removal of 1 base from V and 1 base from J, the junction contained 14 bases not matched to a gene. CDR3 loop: CALGEPSPLLGDRATDKLIF. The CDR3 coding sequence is TGTGCTCTTGGGGAACCTTCTCCCTTACTGGGGGATAGGGCCACCGATAAACTCATCTTT.

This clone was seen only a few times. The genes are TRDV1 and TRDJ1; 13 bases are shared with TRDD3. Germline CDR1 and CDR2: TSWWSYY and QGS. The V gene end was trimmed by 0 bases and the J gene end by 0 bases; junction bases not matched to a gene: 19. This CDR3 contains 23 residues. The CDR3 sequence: CALGELVPRLYWGIRGYTDKLIF. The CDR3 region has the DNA TGTGCTCTTGGGGAACTAGTCCCTAGACTTTACTGGGGGATACGGGGTTACACCGATAAACTCATCTTT.